Below, 21 T cell receptor beta chains from the same sample are listed, as sequenced in a study of cytomegalovirus exposure and HLA in healthy donors (dated by TCRdb to between 2016 and 2019). The library was built by means of the immunoSEQ multiplex PCR assay. The multiplex PCR relied on a mix of 60 forward primers for TCR Vbeta segments and 13 reverse primers for TCR Jbeta segments. Held by TCRdb, this immuneACCESS table contains in-frame sequences only and omits some clones. Under half of the omission traces to an unresolved V gene where checked; the cause of the rest is unknown. The sample data list about 130,000 clones, and about three quarters of these were observed just once. The biggest ten clones account for roughly 3.8% of the sample. Material: PBMCs. Receptors originate from a male donor in good health and CMV-seronegative.

V and J are TRBV11-2 and TRBJ1-1; D not resolved. V shed 5 bases and J shed 3 bases, with 19 bases lying between them. The CDR3 length is 16 residues. Germline lookup yields CDR1 SGHAT and CDR2 FQNNGV. CDR3 region: CASSLKWEVVDTEAFF. The CDR3 DNA reads as TGTGCCAGCAGCCTTAAATGGGAGGTCGTGGACACTGAAGCTTTCTTT.

CDR3 sequence (DNA): TGTGCCAGCAGCTTAGCGGGAAGGGAGGGTTTGTCAGATACGCAGTATTTT. As protein: CASSLAGREGLSDTQYF. The chain uses TRBV7-2 and TRBJ2-3; 7 nucleotides line up with TRBD2. The CDR3 runs 17 residues. V was clipped by 0 bases and J by 4 bases; unmatched bases: 10. Germline-derived CDR1 and CDR2 are SGHTA and FQGNSA. Full variable domain (remainder filled in from reference TRBV7-2 and TRBJ2-3): GAGVSQSPSNKVTEKGKDVELRCDPISGHTALYWYRQSLGQGLEFLIYFQGNSAPDKSGLPSDRFSAERTGGSVSTLTIQRTQQEDSAVYLCASSLAGREGLSDTQYFGPGTRLTVL.

The V call is TRBV18, the J call TRBJ2-7; D gene unclear. CDR3 length equals 13 residues. V was cut by 2 bases and J by 4 bases, with 9 bases left in between. Germline V gives CDR1 KGHSH, CDR2 LQKENI. CDR3 in amino acids: CASSPEQPYEQYF. Written as DNA, the CDR3 is TGTGCCAGCTCACCAGAGCAACCTTACGAGCAGTACTTC. Variable domain in full (rest from reference TRBV18 and TRBJ2-7): NAGVMQNPRHLVRRRGQEARLRCSPMKGHSHVYWYRQLPEEGLKFMVYLQKENIIDESGMPKERFSAEFPKEGPSILRIQQVVRGDSAAYFCASSPEQPYEQYFGPGTRLTVT.

This chain's CDR3 is CASSQVARGAFF. The CDR3 DNA reads TGCGCCAGCAGCCAAGTGGCCCGGGGAGCTTTCTTT. J is TRBJ1-1 and V is TRBV4-1; D not certain. V lost 1 base to trimming and J lost 10 bases, with 10 bases between them. The CDR3 is made up of 12 amino acids. Per the germline V gene, CDR1 is MGHRA and CDR2 is YSYEKL.

The sample holds a few counts of this clone. The rearrangement joins TRBV19 to TRBJ2-3, with D maybe TRBD1 (5 bases). With 5 bases removed from V and 6 bases from J, the gap between germline ends came to 15 bases. The CDR3 extends over 14 amino acids. The germline V gene encodes CDR1 LNHDA and CDR2 SQIVND (reference sequence). The CDR3 DNA reads as TGTGCCAGTAGTTTTCAGGGTTCTTCGGATACGCAGTATTTT. Translation gives CASSFQGSSDTQYF.

The chain uses TRBV5-4 and TRBJ2-7, with D perhaps TRBD1 (6 bases). The CDR3 loop spans 17 amino acids. Trimming took off 0 bases at V and 0 bases at J, with 16 bases between the two ends. Per germline, CDR1 SGHNT and CDR2 YYREEE (reference sequence). The CDR3 sequence is CASSLGGAGQHSYEQYF. The CDR3 DNA sequence: TGTGCCAGCAGCTTGGGAGGGGCTGGACAGCACTCCTACGAGCAGTACTTC.

The chain recombines TRBV6-1 with TRBJ2-1, with D hard to call. This CDR3 has 15 amino acids. The germline V gene encodes CDR1 MNHNS and CDR2 SASEGT. Trimming took off 7 bases at V and 0 bases at J, with 13 bases between the two ends. CDR3 sequence: CASNRLISSYNEQFF. The CDR3 DNA is TGTGCCAGCAATAGACTCATCTCCTCCTACAATGAGCAGTTCTTC.

This chain connects TRBV4-1 to TRBJ1-4; D is uncertain. Germline CDR1 MGHRA, CDR2 YSYEKL. This CDR3 has 14 residues. The V end lost 2 bases, the J end lost 8 bases, and 12 bases lay between the germline ends. The DNA for the CDR3 is TGCGCCAGCAGCCAACCGGAGGGAATAGAAAAACTGTTTTTT. This sequence encodes CASSQPEGIEKLFF.

V gene TRBV19 combines with J gene TRBJ1-5; D unresolved. Germline V gives CDR1 LNHDA, CDR2 SQIVND (reference sequence). The CDR3 loop spans 18 amino acids. V was trimmed by 3 bases and J by 0 bases, leaving 18 bases between them. The CDR3 reads CASSMGWSGVYSNQPQHF. CDR3 DNA: TGTGCCAGTAGTATGGGGTGGTCGGGAGTTTATAGCAATCAGCCCCAGCATTTT.

This clone was found once. The genes are TRBV7-9 and TRBJ1-5; unclear D gene. V dropped 3 bases and J dropped 2 bases, with 14 bases sitting between them. Germline V CDR1 and CDR2: SEHNR, FQNEAQ (reference sequence). The CDR3 loop spans 16 amino acids. CDR3 sequence reads: CASSFASGVGNQPQHF. DNA of the CDR3: TGTGCCAGCAGCTTCGCCAGCGGGGTTGGCAATCAGCCCCAGCATTTT.

CDR3 DNA: TGCGCCAGCAGCCAGGGTTTTACAGGGGTAAATGGCTACACCTTC. This gives the protein CASSQGFTGVNGYTF. This chain links TRBV4-1 with TRBJ1-2; 7 bases are shared with TRBD1. Germline CDR1 and CDR2: MGHRA and YSYEKL. With V trimmed by 3 bases and J by 6 bases, 10 bases remained unmatched. The CDR3 runs 15 residues.

CDR3 coding DNA: TGTGCCAGCAGCGCAACTAGCGGGAGGGCGAGGGAGCAGTACTTC. Its protein product is CASSATSGRAREQYF. This chain uses TRBV9 with TRBJ2-7, with 13 nucleotides matching TRBD2. This CDR3 has 15 residues. Germline CDR1 is SGDLS and CDR2 is YYNGEE. V lost 3 bases, J lost 7 bases, and 7 bases stayed unmatched.

V gene TRBV15 combines with J gene TRBJ2-7; perhaps TRBD1 as D (6 bases). The V and J ends lost 3 bases and 3 bases respectively, with 15 bases between them. This CDR3 spans 15 amino acids. Germline loops: CDR1 LNHNV, CDR2 YYDKDF (reference sequence). The CDR3 sequence: CATSSWGRGNYEQYF. Here the CDR3 DNA reads TGTGCCACCAGCAGTTGGGGCAGGGGTAACTACGAGCAGTACTTC.

V and J are TRBV19 and TRBJ2-1; 12 nucleotides agree with TRBD1. Germline V gene data show CDR1 as LNHDA and CDR2 as SQIVND (reference sequence). The CDR3 length is 15 residues. V dropped 3 bases and J dropped 8; count of bases not matched to a gene: 5. CDR3 sequence reads: CASSIEGQGAYEQFF. The CDR3 DNA sequence: TGTGCCAGTAGTATCGAGGGACAGGGGGCCTATGAGCAGTTCTTC.

This clone came up a few times. The chain is built from TRBV6-6 and TRBJ2-7; 11 bases are a match to TRBD2. The trim removed 4 bases at V and 5 bases at J, leaving 4 bases unmatched. The CDR3 loop spans 14 amino acids. From germline, CDR1 is MNHNY and CDR2 SVGAGI (reference sequence). CDR3 residues: CASSSPGLADEQYF. The CDR3 bases are TGTGCCAGCAGTTCACCGGGACTAGCGGACGAGCAGTACTTC.

Only one count was recorded for this clone. The chain is built from TRBV4-3 and TRBJ2-7, with TRBD1 identical over 8 bases. Trimming cost V 0 bases and J 0 bases; bases outside gene matches: 10. Germline lookup yields CDR1 LGHNA and CDR2 YSLEER. The CDR3 is 18 amino acids. CDR3 region: CASSQELGRGPSSYEQYF. The CDR3 DNA reads as TGCGCCAGCAGCCAAGAATTGGGCAGGGGGCCCAGCTCCTACGAGCAGTACTTC.

This clone was seen only once. The V call is TRBV4-3, the J call TRBJ1-1; D may be TRBD1 (6 bases). CDR1 and CDR2 (germline): LGHNA, YSLEER. The CDR3 is made up of 14 amino acids. Trimming took off 3 bases at V and 11 bases at J, with 19 bases between the two ends. CDR3 residues: CASSQGRGDPGAFF. The CDR3 DNA reads as TGCGCCAGCAGCCAGGGCAGGGGCGATCCGGGGGCTTTCTTT.

V and J are TRBV27 and TRBJ2-3; 8 bases align to TRBD2. Germline CDR1 reads MNHEY; CDR2 reads SMNVEV (reference sequence). V lost 6 bases to trimming and J lost 2 bases; unmatched junction nucleotides: 4. The length of the CDR3 is 14 residues. Here the CDR3 DNA reads TGTGCCAGCAGGGCTAGCGGGCTCACAGATACGCAGTATTTT. Residues: CASRASGLTDTQYF.

To note about this clone: Germline is not matched at one junction end, which may reflect a read error. This chain uses TRBV6-5 with TRBJ1-1, with a tentative D call TRBD1 (5 bases). The CDR3 covers 15 residues. CDR1 and CDR2 (germline): MNHEY, SVGAGI. The CDR3 protein is CASSYGFGGNTEASF. CDR3 coding DNA: TGTGCCAGCAGTTACGGCTTTGGGGGGAACACTGAGGCTTCCTTT.

The J gene is TRBJ2-3, the V gene TRBV7-3; no definite D call. The V and J ends lost 0 bases and 6 bases respectively, with 16 bases between them. This CDR3 region has 16 residues. The germline V gene encodes CDR1 SGHTA and CDR2 FQGTGA. For the CDR3, the DNA is TGTGCCAGCAGCTTAACGTTCTCGACTTTACGGGATACGCAGTATTTT. Amino acids: CASSLTFSTLRDTQYF.

This clone has just a few counts. The chain employs TRBV27 and TRBJ2-7, with D possibly matching TRBD1 (6 bases). CDR3 length: 14 amino acids. Trimming cost V 8 bases and J 1 base, with 15 bases left between them. Germline V gene data show CDR1 as MNHEY and CDR2 as SMNVEV (reference sequence). The CDR3 sequence: CASGRGSGSYEQYF. The CDR3 DNA reads as TGTGCCAGCGGCAGGGGCTCCGGTTCCTACGAGCAGTACTTC.